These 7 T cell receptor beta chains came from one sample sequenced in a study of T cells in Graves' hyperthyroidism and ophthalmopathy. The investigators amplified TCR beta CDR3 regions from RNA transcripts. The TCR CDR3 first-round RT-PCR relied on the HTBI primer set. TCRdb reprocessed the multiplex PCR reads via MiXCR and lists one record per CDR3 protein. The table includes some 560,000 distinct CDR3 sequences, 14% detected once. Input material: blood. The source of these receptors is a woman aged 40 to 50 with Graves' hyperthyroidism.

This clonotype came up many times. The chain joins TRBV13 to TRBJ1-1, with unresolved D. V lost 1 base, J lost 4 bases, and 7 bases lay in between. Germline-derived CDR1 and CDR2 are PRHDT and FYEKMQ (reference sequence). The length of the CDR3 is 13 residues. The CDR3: CASSLAQLTEAFF. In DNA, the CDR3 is TGTGCCAGCAGCTTAGCTCAGCTCACTGAAGCTTTCTTT.

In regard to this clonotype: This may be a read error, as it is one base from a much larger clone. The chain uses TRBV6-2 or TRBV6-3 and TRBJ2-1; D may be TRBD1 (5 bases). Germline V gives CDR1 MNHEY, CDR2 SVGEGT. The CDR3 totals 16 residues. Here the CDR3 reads CASRDVFRAFYNERFF. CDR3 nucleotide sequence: TGTGCCAGCAGGGACGTTTTCAGGGCGTTCTACAATGAGCGGTTCTTC.

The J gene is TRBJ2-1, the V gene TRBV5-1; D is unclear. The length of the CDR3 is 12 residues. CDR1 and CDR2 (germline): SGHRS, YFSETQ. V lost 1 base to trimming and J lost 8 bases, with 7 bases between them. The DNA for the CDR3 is TGCGCCAGCAGCTTGACGGATCATGAGCAGTTCTTC. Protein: CASSLTDHEQFF.

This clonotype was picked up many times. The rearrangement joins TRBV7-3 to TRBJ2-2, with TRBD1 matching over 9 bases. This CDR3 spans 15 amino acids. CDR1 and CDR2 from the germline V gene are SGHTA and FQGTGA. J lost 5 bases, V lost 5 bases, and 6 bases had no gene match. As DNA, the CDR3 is TGTGCCAGCAGCCGATCCGACAGGGGGACCGGGGAGCTGTTTTTT. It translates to CASSRSDRGTGELFF.

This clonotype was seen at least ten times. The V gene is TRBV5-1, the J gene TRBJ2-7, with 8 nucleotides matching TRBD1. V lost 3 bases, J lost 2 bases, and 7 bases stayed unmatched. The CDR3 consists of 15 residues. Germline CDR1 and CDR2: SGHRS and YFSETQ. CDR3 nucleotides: TGCGCCAGCAGCTCGGCCGGGGACAGGACCTACGAGCAGTACTTC. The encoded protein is CASSSAGDRTYEQYF.

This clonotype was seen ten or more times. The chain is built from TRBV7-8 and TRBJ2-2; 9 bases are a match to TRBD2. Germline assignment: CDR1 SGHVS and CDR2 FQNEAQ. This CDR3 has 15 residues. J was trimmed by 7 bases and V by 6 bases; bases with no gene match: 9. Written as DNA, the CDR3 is TGTGCCAGCAGGATACCTAGCGGGATAGACGGGGAGCTGTTTTTT. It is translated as CASRIPSGIDGELFF.

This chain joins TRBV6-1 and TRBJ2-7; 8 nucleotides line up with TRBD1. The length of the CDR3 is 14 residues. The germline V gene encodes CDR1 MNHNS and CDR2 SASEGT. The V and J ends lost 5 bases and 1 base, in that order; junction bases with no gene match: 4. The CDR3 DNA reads TGTGCCAGCAGTCGCCAGGGGGCTTCCTACGAGCAGTACTTC. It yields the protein CASSRQGASYEQYF.